The present T cell receptor beta chain was sequenced within a study of blood T cell repertoires in COVID-19. Study summary: Both acute and convalescent COVID-19 samples were obtained from the United States, Italy and Spain. In each case, the material was cDNA or gDNA derived from T cells, B-cell-depleted T cells, or PBMCs.

Germline CDR1 LGHNT, CDR2 FRNRAP. V shed 5 bases and J shed 3 bases, with 10 bases lying between them. CDR3 size: 13 residues. Per the study methods: Researchers report that nucleated cell counts were estimated from reference gene primer amplification. Repertoires were generated with immunoSEQ multiplex PCR, while TCRdb's copy carries only in-frame clones and drops some. V, J and clone size reflect that table, while D and trimming were determined from the DNA. The sample contains about 230,000 clones, about 83% of which appear only once. Patients of the Seattle cohort, enrolled during active infection, were followed longitudinally.

The sequenced sample consisted of peripheral blood. The receptor's source is a woman in her 30s with COVID-19, enrolled during active disease. This chain uses TRBV12-5 with TRBJ1-2; no clear D. The CDR3 sequence: CASGPRVDYGYTF. The CDR3 DNA follows: TGTGCTAGTGGTCCCCGGGTAGACTATGGCTACACCTTC.